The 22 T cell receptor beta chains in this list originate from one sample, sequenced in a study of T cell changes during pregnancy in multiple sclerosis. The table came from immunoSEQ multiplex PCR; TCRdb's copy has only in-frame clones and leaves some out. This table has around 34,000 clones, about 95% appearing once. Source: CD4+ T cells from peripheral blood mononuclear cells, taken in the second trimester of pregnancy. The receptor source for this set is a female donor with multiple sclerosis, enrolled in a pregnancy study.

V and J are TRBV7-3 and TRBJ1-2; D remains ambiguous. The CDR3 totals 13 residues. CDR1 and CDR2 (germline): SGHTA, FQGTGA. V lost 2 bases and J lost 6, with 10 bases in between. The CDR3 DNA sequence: TGTGCCAGCAGCTTATTTCACGGGGATGGCTACACCTTC. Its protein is CASSLFHGDGYTF.

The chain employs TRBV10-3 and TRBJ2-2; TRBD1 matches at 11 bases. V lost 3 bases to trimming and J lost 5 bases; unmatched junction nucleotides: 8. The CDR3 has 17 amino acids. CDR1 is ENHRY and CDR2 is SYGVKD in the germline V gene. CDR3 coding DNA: TGTGCCATCAGTGAATCCGGGACAGGGGGGAGAACCGGGGAGCTGTTTTTT. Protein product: CAISESGTGGRTGELFF.

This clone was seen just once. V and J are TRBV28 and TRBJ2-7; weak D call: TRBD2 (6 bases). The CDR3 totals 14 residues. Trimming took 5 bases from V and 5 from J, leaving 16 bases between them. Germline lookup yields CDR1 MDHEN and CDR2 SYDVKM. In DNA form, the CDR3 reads TGTGCCAGCAGTCGTAGGAGGGTAACAAACGAGCAGTACTTC. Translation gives CASSRRRVTNEQYF. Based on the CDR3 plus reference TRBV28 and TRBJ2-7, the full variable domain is DVKVTQSSRYLVKRTGEKVFLECVQDMDHENMFWYRQDPGLGLRLIYFSYDVKMKEKGDIPEGYSVSREKKERFSLILESASTNQTSMYLCASSRRRVTNEQYFGPGTRLTVT.

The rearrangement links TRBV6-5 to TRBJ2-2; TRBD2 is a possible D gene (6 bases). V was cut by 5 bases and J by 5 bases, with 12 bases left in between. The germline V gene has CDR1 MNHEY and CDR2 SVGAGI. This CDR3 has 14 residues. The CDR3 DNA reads TGTGCCAGCAGTGCCTTGGGGGGTACCGGGGAGCTGTTTTTT. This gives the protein CASSALGGTGELFF.

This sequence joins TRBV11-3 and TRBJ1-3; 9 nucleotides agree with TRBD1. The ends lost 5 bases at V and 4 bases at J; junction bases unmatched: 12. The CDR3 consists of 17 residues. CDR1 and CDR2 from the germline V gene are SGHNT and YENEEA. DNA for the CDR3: TGTGCCAGCAGCCCGGGACAGGGAAATGTGAGAGGAAACACCATATATTTT. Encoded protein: CASSPGQGNVRGNTIYF.

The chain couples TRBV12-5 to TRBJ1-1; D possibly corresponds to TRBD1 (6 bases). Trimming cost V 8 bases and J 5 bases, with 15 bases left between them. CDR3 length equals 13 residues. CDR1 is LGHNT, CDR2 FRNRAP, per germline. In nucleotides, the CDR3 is TGTGCTAGTCTGGTTTACCAGGGGACTGAAGCTTTCTTT. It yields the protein CASLVYQGTEAFF.

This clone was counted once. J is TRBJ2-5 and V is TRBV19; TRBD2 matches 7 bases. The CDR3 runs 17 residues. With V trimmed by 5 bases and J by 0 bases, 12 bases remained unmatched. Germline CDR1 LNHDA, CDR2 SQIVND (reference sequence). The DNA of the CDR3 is TGTGCCAGTAGTCGGTTTAAGGGCGGGGGACACCAAGAGACCCAGTACTTC. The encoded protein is CASSRFKGGGHQETQYF.

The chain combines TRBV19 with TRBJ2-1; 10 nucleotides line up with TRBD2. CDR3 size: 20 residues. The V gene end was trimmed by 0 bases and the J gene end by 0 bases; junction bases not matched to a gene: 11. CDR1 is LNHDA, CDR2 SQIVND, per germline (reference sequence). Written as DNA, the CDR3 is TGTGCCAGTAGTATAGACCGGACTAGCGGTCGACGAAACTCCTACAATGAGCAGTTCTTC. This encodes CASSIDRTSGRRNSYNEQFF.

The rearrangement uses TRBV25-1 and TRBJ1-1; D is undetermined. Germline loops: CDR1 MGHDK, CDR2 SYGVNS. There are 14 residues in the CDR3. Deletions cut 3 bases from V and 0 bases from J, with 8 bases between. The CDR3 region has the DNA TGTGCCAGCAGTGAGAAACAGATGAACACTGAAGCTTTCTTT. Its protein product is CASSEKQMNTEAFF. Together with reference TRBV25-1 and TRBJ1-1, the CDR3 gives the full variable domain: EADIYQTPRYLVIGTGKKITLECSQTMGHDKMYWYQQDPGMELHLIHYSYGVNSTEKGDLSSESTVSRIRTEHFPLTLESARPSHTSQYLCASSEKQMNTEAFFGQGTRLTVV.

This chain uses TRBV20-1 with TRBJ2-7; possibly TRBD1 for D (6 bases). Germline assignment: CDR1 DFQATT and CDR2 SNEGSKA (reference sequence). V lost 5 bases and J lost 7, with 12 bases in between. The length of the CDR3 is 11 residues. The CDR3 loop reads CSAARGREQYF. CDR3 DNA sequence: TGCAGTGCTGCCAGGGGTCGGGAGCAGTACTTC.

CDR3 nucleotides: TGTGCCAGCAGTCCCCGGACAGGGAGATATGGCTACACCTTC. It encodes CASSPRTGRYGYTF. This chain links TRBV28 with TRBJ1-2, with 8 bases that match TRBD1. The V gene end was trimmed by 5 bases and the J gene end by 5 bases; junction bases not matched to a gene: 7. CDR3 length: 14 amino acids. Germline V CDR1 and CDR2: MDHEN, SYDVKM.

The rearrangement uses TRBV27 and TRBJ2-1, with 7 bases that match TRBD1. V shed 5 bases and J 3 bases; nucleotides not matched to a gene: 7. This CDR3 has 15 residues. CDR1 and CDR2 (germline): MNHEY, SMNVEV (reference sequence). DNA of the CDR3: TGTGCCAGCAGTCCTCGACAGGGCCTCTACAATGAGCAGTTCTTC. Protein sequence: CASSPRQGLYNEQFF.

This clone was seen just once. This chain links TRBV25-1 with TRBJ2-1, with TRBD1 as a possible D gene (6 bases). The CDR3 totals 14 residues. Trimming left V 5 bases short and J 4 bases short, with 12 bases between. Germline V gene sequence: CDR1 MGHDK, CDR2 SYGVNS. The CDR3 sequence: CASSPRTVYNEQFF. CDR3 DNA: TGTGCCAGCAGTCCTCGGACAGTTTACAATGAGCAGTTCTTC.

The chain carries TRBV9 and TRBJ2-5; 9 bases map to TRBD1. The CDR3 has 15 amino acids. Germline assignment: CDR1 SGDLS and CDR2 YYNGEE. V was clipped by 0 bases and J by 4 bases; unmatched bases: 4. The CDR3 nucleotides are TGTGCCAGCAGCGTAGAAGGGACAGGGAGAGAGACCCAGTACTTC. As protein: CASSVEGTGRETQYF.

The CDR3: CASRVGGLTRTGELFF. Here the CDR3 DNA reads TGCGCCAGCAGAGTAGGGGGCTTAACTAGGACCGGGGAGCTGTTTTTT. The rearrangement links TRBV5-1 to TRBJ2-2; TRBD1 matches 7 bases. J lost 5 bases, V lost 5 bases, and 12 bases had no gene match. The CDR3 consists of 16 residues. Germline assignment: CDR1 SGHRS and CDR2 YFSETQ.

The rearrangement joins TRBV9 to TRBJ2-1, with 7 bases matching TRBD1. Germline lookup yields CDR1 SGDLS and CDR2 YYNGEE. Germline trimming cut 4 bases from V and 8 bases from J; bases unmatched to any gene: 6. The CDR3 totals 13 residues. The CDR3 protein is CASSPRGRDEQFF. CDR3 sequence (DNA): TGTGCCAGCAGCCCCAGGGGGAGAGATGAGCAGTTCTTC.

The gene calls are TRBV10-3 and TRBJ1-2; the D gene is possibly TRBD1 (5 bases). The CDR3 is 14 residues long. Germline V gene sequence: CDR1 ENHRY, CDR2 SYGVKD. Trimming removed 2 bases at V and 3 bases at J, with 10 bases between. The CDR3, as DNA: TGTGCCATCAGTGAGGTGGGCAGGGACTATGGCTACACCTTC. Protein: CAISEVGRDYGYTF.

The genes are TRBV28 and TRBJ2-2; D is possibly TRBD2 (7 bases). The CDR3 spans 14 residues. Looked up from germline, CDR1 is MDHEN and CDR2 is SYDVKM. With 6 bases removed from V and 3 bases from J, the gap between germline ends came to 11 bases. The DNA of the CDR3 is TGTGCCAGCAGAGGGGGGAGGGACACCGGGGAGCTGTTTTTT. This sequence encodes CASRGGRDTGELFF.

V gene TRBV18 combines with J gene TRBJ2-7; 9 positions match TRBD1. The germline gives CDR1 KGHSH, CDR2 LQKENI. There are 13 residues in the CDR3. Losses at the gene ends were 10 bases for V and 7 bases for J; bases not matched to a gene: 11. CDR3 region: CATAGTGMSEQYF. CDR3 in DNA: TGTGCCACCGCGGGGACAGGGATGAGTGAGCAGTACTTC.

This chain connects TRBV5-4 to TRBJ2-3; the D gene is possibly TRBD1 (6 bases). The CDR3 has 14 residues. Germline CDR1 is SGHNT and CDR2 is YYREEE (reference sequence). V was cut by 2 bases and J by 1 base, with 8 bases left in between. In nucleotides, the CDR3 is TGTGCCAGCAGCTTAAACAGGGGCACAGATACGCAGTATTTT. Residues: CASSLNRGTDTQYF.

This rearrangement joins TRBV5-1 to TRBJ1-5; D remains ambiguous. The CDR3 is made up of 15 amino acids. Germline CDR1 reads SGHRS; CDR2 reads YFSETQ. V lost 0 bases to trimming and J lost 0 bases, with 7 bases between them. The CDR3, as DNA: TGCGCCAGCAGCTTGGATCCGTTTAGCAATCAGCCCCAGCATTTT. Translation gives CASSLDPFSNQPQHF.

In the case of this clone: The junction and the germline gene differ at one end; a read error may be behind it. CDR3 loop: CASSLATSGIQETQYF. The CDR3, as DNA: TGTGCCAGCAGCCTAGCTACTAGCGGGATACAAGAGACCCAGTACTTC. V and J are TRBV7-7 and TRBJ2-5, with 10 bases lining up with TRBD2. The germline V gene has CDR1 SSHAT and CDR2 FNYEAQ (reference sequence). The CDR3 sequence is 16 residues long.